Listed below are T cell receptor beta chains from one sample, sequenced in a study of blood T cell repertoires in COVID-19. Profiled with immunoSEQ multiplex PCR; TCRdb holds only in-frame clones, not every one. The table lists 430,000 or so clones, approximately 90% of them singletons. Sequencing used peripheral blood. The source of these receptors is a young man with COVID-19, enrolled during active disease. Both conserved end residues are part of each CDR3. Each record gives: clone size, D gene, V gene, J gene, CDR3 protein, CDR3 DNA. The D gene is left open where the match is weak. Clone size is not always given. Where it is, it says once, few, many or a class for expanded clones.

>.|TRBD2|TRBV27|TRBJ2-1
CATQPGGRLAGGGEQFF
TGTGCCACCCAGCCAGGGGGACGACTAGCGGGAGGCGGCGAGCAGTTCTTC
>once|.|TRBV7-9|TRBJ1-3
CASSLETARNTIYF
TGTGCCAGCAGCTTAGAGACAGCTAGAAACACCATATATTTT
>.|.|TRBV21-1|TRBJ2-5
CASSKDWTSGGNTREETQYF
TGTGCCAGCAGCAAAGACTGGACTAGCGGGGGTAACACACGGGAAGAGACCCAGTACTTC
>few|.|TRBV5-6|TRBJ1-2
CASRNLYETGINYGYTF
TGTGCCAGCAGGAACCTATACGAAACAGGAATTAACTATGGCTACACCTTC
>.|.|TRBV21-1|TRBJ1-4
CASRPPEQGDLEKLFF
TGTGCCAGCCGCCCCCCAGAACAGGGGGATTTGGAAAAACTGTTTTTT
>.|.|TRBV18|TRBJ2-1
CASSRRQAAYNEQFF
TGTGCCAGCTCACGGCGACAGGCGGCCTACAATGAGCAGTTCTTC
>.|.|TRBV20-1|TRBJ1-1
CSAKGVAEAFF
TGCAGTGCTAAAGGGGTGGCTGAAGCTTTCTTT
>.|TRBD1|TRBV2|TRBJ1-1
CASSVLQGVTEAFF
TGTGCCAGCAGTGTTTTACAGGGGGTCACTGAAGCTTTCTTT
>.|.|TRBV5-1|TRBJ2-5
CASSRDRYQETQYF
TGCGCCAGCAGCAGAGACAGGTACCAAGAGACCCAGTACTTC
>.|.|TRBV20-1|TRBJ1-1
CSAGTNTEAFF
TGCAGTGCTGGCACAAACACTGAAGCTTTCTTT
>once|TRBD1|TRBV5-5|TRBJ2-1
CASSRGIDRVWDNEQFF
TGTGCCAGCAGTAGGGGTATAGACAGGGTGTGGGACAATGAGCAGTTCTTC
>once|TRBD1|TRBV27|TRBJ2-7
CASSRQGQVFGQYF
TGTGCCAGCAGTAGACAGGGACAGGTTTTCGGGCAGTACTTC
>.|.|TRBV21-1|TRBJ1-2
CASSKEVAESDYGYTF
TGTGCCAGCAGCAAAGAGGTAGCAGAGTCGGACTATGGCTACACCTTC
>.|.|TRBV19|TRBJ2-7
CASKGKSRYEQYF
TGTGCCAGTAAGGGGAAGAGCCGCTACGAGCAGTACTTC
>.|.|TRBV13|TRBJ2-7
CASSFKHTYEQYF
TGTGCCAGCAGCTTCAAACACACCTACGAGCAGTACTTC
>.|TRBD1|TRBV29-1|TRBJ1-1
CSGMDRGTSEAFF
TGCAGCGGGATGGACAGGGGAACTTCTGAAGCTTTCTTT
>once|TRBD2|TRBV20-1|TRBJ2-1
CSASGSGGAYNEQFF
TGCAGTGCTAGTGGTAGCGGGGGGGCCTACAATGAGCAGTTCTTC
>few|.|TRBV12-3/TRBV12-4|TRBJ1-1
CASSFQVITEAFF
TGTGCCAGCAGTTTTCAGGTAATAACTGAAGCTTTCTTT
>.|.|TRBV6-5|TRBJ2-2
CASSYLEPGELFF
TGTGCCAGCAGTTACTTAGAACCCGGGGAGCTGTTTTTT
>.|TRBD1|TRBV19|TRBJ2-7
CASSDSGTGFSYEQYF
TGTGCCAGTAGTGACTCCGGGACAGGGTTTTCCTACGAGCAGTACTTC
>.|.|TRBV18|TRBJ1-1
CASSASGQTEAFF
TGTGCCAGCTCAGCGTCGGGACAAACTGAAGCTTTCTTT
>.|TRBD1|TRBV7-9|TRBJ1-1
CASSLEEGQGIMNTEAFF
TGTGCCAGCAGCTTAGAAGAGGGACAGGGGATTATGAACACTGAAGCTTTCTTT
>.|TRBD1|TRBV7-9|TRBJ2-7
CASSSPGQVYEQYF
TGTGCCAGCAGCAGTCCGGGACAGGTCTACGAGCAGTACTTC
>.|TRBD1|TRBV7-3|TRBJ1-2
CASSTDRDGYGYTF
TGTGCCAGCAGCACAGACAGGGACGGCTATGGCTACACCTTC
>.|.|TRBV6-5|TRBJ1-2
CASSYDPQTNYGYTF
TGTGCCAGCAGTTATGACCCACAGACGAACTATGGCTACACCTTC
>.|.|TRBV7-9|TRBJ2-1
CATQQGGSNTEQFF
TGTGCCACCCAACAGGGTGGGTCTAATACGGAGCAGTTCTTC
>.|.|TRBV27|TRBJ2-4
CASSPTDSNIQYF
TGTGCCAGCAGTCCCACCGACTCCAACATTCAGTACTTC
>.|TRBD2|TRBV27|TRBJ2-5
CASSPGLAGEETQYF
TGTGCCAGCAGTCCGGGACTAGCGGGAGAAGAGACCCAGTACTTC
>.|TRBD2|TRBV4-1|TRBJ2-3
CARTGTSFTDTQYF
TGCGCCAGGACCGGGACTAGCTTCACAGATACGCAGTATTTT
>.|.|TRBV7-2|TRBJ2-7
CASSLTSTGLVWNEQYF
TGTGCCAGCAGCTTAACGAGCACAGGGCTAGTGTGGAACGAGCAGTACTTC
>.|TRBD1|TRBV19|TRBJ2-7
CASSIGGGEYEQYF
TGTGCCAGTAGTATAGGAGGGGGCGAGTACGAGCAGTACTTC
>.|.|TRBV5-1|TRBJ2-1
CASSTGPGNEQFF
TGCGCCAGCAGCACCGGACCGGGGAATGAGCAGTTCTTC
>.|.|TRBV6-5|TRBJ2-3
CASRSYQGGPDTQYF
TGTGCCAGCAGAAGCTATCAGGGTGGACCAGATACGCAGTATTTT
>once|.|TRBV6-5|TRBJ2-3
CASRPSLAITDTQYF
TGTGCCAGCAGACCAAGTCTAGCGATCACAGATACGCAGTATTTT
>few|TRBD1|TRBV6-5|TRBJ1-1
CASSRTGAEAFF
TGTGCCAGCAGTAGGACAGGAGCTGAAGCTTTCTTT
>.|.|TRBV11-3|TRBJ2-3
CASSFKGWADTQYF
TGTGCCAGCAGCTTTAAGGGGTGGGCAGATACGCAGTATTTT
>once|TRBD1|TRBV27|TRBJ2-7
CASRGQNYEQYF
TGTGCCAGCAGGGGACAGAACTACGAGCAGTACTTC
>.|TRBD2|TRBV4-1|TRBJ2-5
CASSQDFPRLAGVQETQYF
TGCGCCAGCAGCCAAGATTTCCCCCGACTAGCGGGGGTCCAAGAGACCCAGTACTTC
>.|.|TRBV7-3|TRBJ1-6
CASSPGGGSPLHF
TGTGCCAGCAGCCCCGGGGGGGGTTCACCCCTCCACTTT
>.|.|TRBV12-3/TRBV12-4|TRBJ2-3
CASSLSTDTQYF
TGTGCCAGCAGTCTTTCTACAGATACGCAGTATTTT
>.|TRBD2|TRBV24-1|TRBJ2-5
CATGAGEAQYF
TGTGCCACCGGGGCGGGGGAGGCCCAGTACTTC
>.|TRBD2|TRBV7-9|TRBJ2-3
CASSTQTPGLAGGQADTQYF
TGTGCCAGCAGCACCCAAACCCCGGGACTAGCGGGGGGACAGGCAGATACGCAGTATTTT
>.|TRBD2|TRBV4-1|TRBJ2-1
CASSQSGGSYNEQFF
TGCGCCAGCAGCCAGAGCGGGGGCTCCTACAATGAGCAGTTCTTC
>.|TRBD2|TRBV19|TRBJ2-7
CASSISASGGEQYF
TGTGCCAGTAGTATTTCCGCTAGCGGGGGCGAGCAGTACTTC
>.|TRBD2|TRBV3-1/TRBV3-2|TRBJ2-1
CASSQLAGDSTNEQFF
TGTGCCAGCAGCCAGCTAGCGGGAGACTCTACGAATGAGCAGTTCTTC
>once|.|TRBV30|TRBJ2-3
CAWSTGFADTQYF
TGTGCCTGGAGCACAGGGTTTGCGGATACGCAGTATTTT
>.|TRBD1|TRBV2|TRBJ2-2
CASSEGTGGTGELFF
TGTGCCAGCAGCGAAGGGACAGGGGGCACCGGGGAGCTGTTTTTT
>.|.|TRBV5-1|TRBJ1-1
CASSLLVNTEAFF
TGCGCCAGCAGCTTGCTCGTAAACACTGAAGCTTTCTTT
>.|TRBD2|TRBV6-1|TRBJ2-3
CASSETGTSGSYGTQYF
TGTGCCAGCAGTGAAACCGGGACTAGCGGGAGTTACGGTACGCAGTATTTT